This entry describes one T cell receptor (beta chain). Its specificity is unknown. Collection of lesional scalp punch biopsies and peripheral blood was performed in alopecia areata patients. Unmatched junction bases numbered 1, after V lost 0 bases and J lost 6 bases. The CDR3 contains 14 residues. CDR1 and CDR2 (germline): SGHRS, YFSETQ. These data originate in a study of CD8+ T cells in alopecia areata. On the study more broadly: Those patients who were treated received oral tofacitinib, which was given at 5 to 10 mg twice daily for moderate-to-severe alopecia areata.

Extraction of RNA preceded its reverse transcription into cDNA, which served as the sequencing template. TCRdb's table, derived via immunoSEQ multiplex PCR, lists solely in-frame clones and lacks some. The repertoire holds about 12,000 clones, with around 60% as singletons. Broader study findings: Lesional tissue from the scalp (especially in alopecia totalis/universalis) showed higher clonality than normal scalp.

The receptor was isolated from a human donor with alopecia areata. The material sequenced was skin. This sequence joins TRBV5-1 and TRBJ1-5, with 9 nucleotides matching TRBD1. The CDR3 bases are TGCGCCAGCAGCTTGGAGGGACAGGGTCAGCCCCAGCATTTT. It yields the protein CASSLEGQGQPQHF.